Sequencing of this TCR beta chain was carried out in a study of T cell responses to AZD1222 COVID-19 vaccine. Study at large: Investigators merged groups given second doses at roughly 4 or roughly 12 weeks.

As to this clone: The antigen remains undetermined.

Study-level points and caveats: It should be noted that donors were predominantly white British and more often female, and clonal diversity was possibly underestimated.

Trimming shortened V by 2 bases and J by 7 bases, and 14 bases separated the two germline ends. Germline-derived CDR1 and CDR2 are SGHNT and YENEEA. The CDR3 contains 15 residues. Clones were sequenced by immunoSEQ multiplex PCR, and TCRdb holds only the in-frame ones, with some missing. In the table there are 150,000 or so clones, roughly nine tenths of which are singletons. The chain has TRBV11-3 and TRBJ2-2; tentatively, D is TRBD2 (5 bases). The clonotype comes from an adult in good health. This specimen consisted of peripheral blood, obtained on day 0 of AZD1222 vaccination. For the CDR3, the DNA is TGTGCCAGCAGCTTAAGAAGCGGAAGCATCGGGGAGCTGTTTTTT. As protein: CASSLRSGSIGELFF.